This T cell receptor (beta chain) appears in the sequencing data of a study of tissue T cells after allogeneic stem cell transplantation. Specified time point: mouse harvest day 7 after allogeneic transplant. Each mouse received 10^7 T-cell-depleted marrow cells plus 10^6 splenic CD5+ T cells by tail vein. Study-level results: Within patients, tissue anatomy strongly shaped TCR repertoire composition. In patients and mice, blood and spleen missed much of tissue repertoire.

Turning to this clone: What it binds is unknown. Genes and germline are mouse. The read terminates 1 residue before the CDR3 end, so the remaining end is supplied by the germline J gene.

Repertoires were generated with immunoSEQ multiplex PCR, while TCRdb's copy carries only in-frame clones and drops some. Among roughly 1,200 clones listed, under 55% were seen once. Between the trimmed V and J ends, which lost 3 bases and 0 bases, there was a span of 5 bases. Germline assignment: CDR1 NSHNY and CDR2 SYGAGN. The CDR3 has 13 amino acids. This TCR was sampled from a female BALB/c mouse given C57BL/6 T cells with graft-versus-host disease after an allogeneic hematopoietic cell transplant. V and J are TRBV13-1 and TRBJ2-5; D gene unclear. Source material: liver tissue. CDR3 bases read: TGTGCCAGCAGTGGGGTTAACCAAGACACCCAGTAC. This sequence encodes CASSGVNQDTQY. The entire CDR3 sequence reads CASSGVNQDTQYF.